The rows below give T cell receptor beta chains drawn from one sample of a study of T-cell memory formation after mild COVID-19. TCRdb reanalysed the 5' RACE reads using MiXCR and keeps one entry per CDR3 protein. The sample holds approximately 150,000 distinct CDR3 sequences, more than 12% seen once. Sequenced material: PBMCs or a T cell subset sorted from them (not recorded which). The receptors originated from an adult woman who had mild COVID-19 (a few samples of this study predate the infection). Cell type and time point are not known. The CDR3 runs from the conserved cysteine through the conserved F or W. A D gene is named only where the DNA matches it firmly. Part of the rows lack a size; the others show once, few, many or a class for expanded clones.

>few|TRBD2|TRBJ2-5|TRBV7-9
CASSFSGTSGASGLETQYF
TGTGCCAGCAGCTTTTCCGGGACTAGCGGCGCCTCGGGGTTAGAGACCCAGTACTTC
>.|.|TRBJ2-6|TRBV20-1
CSAIPGFGANVLTF
TGCAGTGCTATACCGGGTTTTGGGGCCAACGTCCTGACTTTC
>.|TRBD1|TRBJ2-3|TRBV12-3/TRBV12-4
CASSRTGGWTDTQYF
TGTGCCAGCAGTAGGACAGGGGGCTGGACAGATACGCAGTATTTT
>.|.|TRBJ1-2|TRBV7-8
CASSSNRLGLYDYTF
TGTGCCAGCAGCTCAAATAGACTCGGGCTGTACGACTACACCTTC
>few|TRBD1|TRBJ2-7|TRBV4-2
CASSQDFNGQGYYEQYF
TGTGCCAGCAGCCAAGATTTTAATGGACAGGGGTACTACGAGCAGTACTTC
>.|TRBD1|TRBJ1-1|TRBV9
CASSVSDRGLTEAFF
TGTGCCAGCAGCGTCTCTGACAGGGGGCTCACTGAAGCTTTCTTT
>.|.|TRBJ2-2|TRBV2
CASSGLANTGELFF
TGTGCCAGCAGTGGCCTCGCGAACACCGGGGAGCTGTTTTTT
>.|.|TRBJ2-7|TRBV28
CASTPLEAASYEQYF
TGTGCCAGCACTCCTCTCGAGGCAGCTAGCTACGAGCAGTACTTC
>.|TRBD2|TRBJ2-5|TRBV10-3
CAIQRGGQETQYF
TGTGCCATCCAGCGGGGGGGCCAGGAGACCCAGTACTTC
>few|TRBD2|TRBJ2-1|TRBV2
CASSAQRGRNNEQFF
TGTGCCAGCAGTGCCCAGCGGGGTCGTAACAATGAGCAGTTCTTC
>few|.|TRBJ2-7|TRBV29-1
CSVEERGRRGYEQYF
TGCAGCGTTGAAGAAAGGGGCAGGAGAGGCTACGAGCAGTACTTC
>many|.|TRBJ2-7|TRBV19
CASSILAQSYEQYF
TGTGCCAGTAGTATCTTGGCCCAGAGCTACGAGCAGTACTTC
>few|.|TRBJ2-3|TRBV12-3/TRBV12-4
CASSLGAGIPTDTQYF
TGTGCCAGCAGTTTAGGGGCGGGAATACCCACAGATACGCAGTATTTT
>.|TRBD2|TRBJ2-7|TRBV4-3
CASSQTLAGVSYEQYF
TGCGCCAGCAGCCAAACTCTAGCGGGAGTCTCCTACGAGCAGTACTTC
>few|.|TRBJ2-5|TRBV2
CASSDGQIETQYF
TGTGCCAGCAGTGACGGACAGATAGAGACCCAGTACTTC
>few|.|TRBJ2-2|TRBV11-2
CASSNTPGGELFF
TGTGCCAGCAGCAACACCCCAGGAGGGGAGCTGTTTTTT
>.|.|TRBJ2-1|TRBV2
CASSRDQTRGDEQFF
TGTGCCAGCAGCCGAGACCAGACCAGAGGGGATGAGCAGTTCTTC
>.|.|TRBJ1-6|TRBV7-4
CASSVRYRSSYNSPLHF
TGTGCCAGCAGCGTCCGGTACAGGAGCTCCTATAATTCACCCCTCCACTTT
>few|.|TRBJ2-7|TRBV25-1
CASSEVEYEQYF
TGTGCCAGCAGTGAGGTAGAGTACGAGCAGTACTTC
>.|.|TRBJ2-7|TRBV20-1
CSARDFGHSYEQYF
TGCAGTGCTAGAGATTTTGGCCACTCCTACGAGCAGTACTTC
>.|.|TRBJ1-2|TRBV7-9
CASSERGFDYGYTF
TGTGCCAGCAGCGAGAGAGGGTTCGACTATGGCTACACCTTC
>few|.|TRBJ1-1|TRBV15
CATSPIADIYTEAFF
TGTGCCACCAGCCCGATCGCAGACATCTACACTGAAGCTTTCTTT
>.|.|TRBJ2-7|TRBV10-3
CAISESTGLRYEQYF
TGTGCCATCAGTGAGTCTACGGGGCTCCGCTACGAGCAGTACTTC
>few|TRBD1|TRBJ2-3|TRBV6-5
CASSHGTGTLRGTQYF
TGTGCCAGCAGTCACGGGACAGGTACCTTGCGGGGTACGCAGTATTTT
>few|.|TRBJ2-7|TRBV29-1
CSVGGVSGPYEQYF
TGCAGCGTCGGGGGAGTAAGCGGCCCCTACGAGCAGTACTTC
>few|.|TRBJ2-3|TRBV6-2/TRBV6-3
CASSPRPSSTDTQYF
TGTGCCAGCAGTCCACGCCCCTCCAGCACAGATACGCAGTATTTT
>.|.|TRBJ2-1|TRBV12-3/TRBV12-4
CASSFARRSDYNEQFF
TGTGCCAGCAGTTTCGCCCGCAGGAGCGATTACAATGAGCAGTTCTTC
>few|TRBD2|TRBJ2-3|TRBV11-2
CASGLGGDTQYF
TGTGCCAGCGGTCTGGGGGGGGATACGCAGTATTTT
>few|.|TRBJ2-3|TRBV7-9
CASSLVVVPADTQYF
TGTGCCAGCAGCTTGGTGGTAGTGCCGGCAGATACGCAGTATTTT
>few|TRBD1|TRBJ2-7|TRBV7-6
CASSLGTGVLTYEQYF
TGTGCCAGCAGCTTAGGGACAGGGGTCCTGACCTACGAGCAGTACTTC
>few|.|TRBJ2-7|TRBV15
CATSREATYEQYF
TGTGCCACCAGCAGAGAAGCAACCTACGAGCAGTACTTC
>.|TRBD2|TRBJ2-7|TRBV27
CASSWREGLFYEQYF
TGTGCCAGCAGTTGGCGGGAGGGCCTGTTCTACGAGCAGTACTTC
>few|.|TRBJ2-7|TRBV3-1
CASSDRDGTWEQYF
TGTGCCAGCAGCGACCGGGACGGAACTTGGGAGCAGTACTTC
>few|TRBD2|TRBJ2-7|TRBV12-3/TRBV12-4
CASSLEGTGTSGNYEQYF
TGTGCCAGCAGTTTAGAGGGGACCGGGACTAGCGGTAACTACGAGCAGTACTTC
>.|.|TRBJ1-4|TRBV10-3
CATSDGLDEKLFF
TGTGCCACCTCTGACGGGCTTGACGAAAAACTGTTTTTT
>few|.|TRBJ2-2|TRBV7-3
CASSPLRAGIGELFF
TGTGCCAGCAGCCCCCTAAGAGCCGGTATCGGGGAGCTGTTTTTT
>.|.|TRBJ1-1|TRBV5-6
CASSLADREAFF
TGTGCCAGCAGCTTGGCCGACAGGGAAGCTTTCTTT
>few|.|TRBJ1-4|TRBV15
CATSRAAGKVNEKLFF
TGTGCCACCAGCAGAGCAGCTGGGAAGGTTAATGAAAAACTGTTTTTT
>many|.|TRBJ2-7|TRBV6-5
CASSYSNYEQYF
TGTGCCAGCAGTTACTCAAATTACGAGCAGTACTTC
>.|TRBD2|TRBJ2-5|TRBV12-3/TRBV12-4
CASSHTSGREETQYF
TGTGCCAGCAGTCATACTAGCGGGAGAGAGGAGACCCAGTACTTC
>.|.|TRBJ2-1|TRBV13
CASSYSPGRYNEQFF
TGTGCCAGCAGCTACTCCCCTGGCCGCTACAATGAGCAGTTCTTC
>few|.|TRBJ1-2|TRBV10-3
CAISGSGGDGYTF
TGTGCCATCAGTGGGAGCGGGGGCGATGGCTACACCTTC
>few|TRBD2|TRBJ2-1|TRBV7-2
CASSSWAGGTYNEQFF
TGTGCCAGCAGCTCTTGGGCGGGGGGTACATACAATGAGCAGTTCTTC
>.|.|TRBJ2-3|TRBV12-3/TRBV12-4
CASRGLTKVPDTQYF
TGTGCCAGCAGGGGACTTACGAAGGTCCCAGATACGCAGTATTTT
>few|.|TRBJ2-7|TRBV18
CASSPRDRKLYEQYF
TGTGCCAGCTCTCCACGTGACAGGAAACTCTACGAGCAGTACTTC